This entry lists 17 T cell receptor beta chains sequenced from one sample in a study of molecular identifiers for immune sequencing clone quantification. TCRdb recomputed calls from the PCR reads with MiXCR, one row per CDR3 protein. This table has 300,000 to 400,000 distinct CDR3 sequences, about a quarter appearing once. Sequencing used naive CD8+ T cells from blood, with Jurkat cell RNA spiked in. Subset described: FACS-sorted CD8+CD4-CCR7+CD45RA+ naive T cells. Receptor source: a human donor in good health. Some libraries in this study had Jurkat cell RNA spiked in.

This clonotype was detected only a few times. CDR3 coding DNA: TGTGCCAGCCGGGCCAGCGGGAACTCCTACGAGCAGTACTTC. Translated: CASRASGNSYEQYF. The rearrangement joins TRBV14 to TRBJ2-7; 7 bases align to TRBD2. Germline V gene lookup returns CDR1 SGHDN and CDR2 FVKESK. The CDR3 loop spans 14 amino acids. V trimming: 8 bases; J trimming: 0 bases; junction bases outside the gene matches: 7.

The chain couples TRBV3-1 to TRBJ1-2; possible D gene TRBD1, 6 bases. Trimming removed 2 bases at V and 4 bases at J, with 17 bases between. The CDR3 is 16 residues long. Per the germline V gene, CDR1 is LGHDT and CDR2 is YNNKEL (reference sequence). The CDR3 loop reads CASSQTGDRILYGYTF. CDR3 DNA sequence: TGTGCCAGCAGCCAAACCGGAGACAGGATCCTCTATGGCTACACCTTC.

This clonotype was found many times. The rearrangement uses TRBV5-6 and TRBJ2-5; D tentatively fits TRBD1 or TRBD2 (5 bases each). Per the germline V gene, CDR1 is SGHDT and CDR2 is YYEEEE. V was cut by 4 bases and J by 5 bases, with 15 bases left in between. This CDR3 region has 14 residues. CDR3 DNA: TGTGCCAGCAGCATCGGGACCGTGAGGGAGACCCAGTACTTC. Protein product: CASSIGTVRETQYF.

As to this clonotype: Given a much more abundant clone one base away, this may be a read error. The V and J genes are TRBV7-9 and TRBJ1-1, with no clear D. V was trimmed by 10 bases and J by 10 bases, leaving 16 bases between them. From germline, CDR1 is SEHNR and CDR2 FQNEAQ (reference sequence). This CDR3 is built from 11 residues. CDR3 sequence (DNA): TGTGCCATCAGAGAGGGTGTGGGAGCTTTCTTT. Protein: CAIREGVGAFF.

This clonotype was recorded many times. CDR3: CASSTPIAGTDTQYF. The DNA for the CDR3 is TGTGCCAGCAGCACTCCAATAGCGGGCACAGATACGCAGTATTTT. The chain joins TRBV9 to TRBJ2-3, with D tentatively TRBD2 (6 bases). The germline CDR1 and CDR2 sequences are SGDLS and YYNGEE. The CDR3 length is 15 residues. V gave up 4 bases and J gave up 1 base, with 13 bases separating them.

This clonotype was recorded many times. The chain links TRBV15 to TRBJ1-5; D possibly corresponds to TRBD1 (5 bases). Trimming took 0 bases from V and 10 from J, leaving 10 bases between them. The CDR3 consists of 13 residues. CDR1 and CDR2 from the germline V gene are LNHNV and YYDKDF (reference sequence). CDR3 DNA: TGTGCCACCAGCAGAGATTTCCAGGGACCCCAGCATTTT. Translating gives CATSRDFQGPQHF.

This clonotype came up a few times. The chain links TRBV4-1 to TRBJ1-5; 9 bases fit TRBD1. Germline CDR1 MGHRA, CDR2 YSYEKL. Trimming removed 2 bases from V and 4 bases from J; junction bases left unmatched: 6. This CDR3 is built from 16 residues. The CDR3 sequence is CASSQLNRGRNQPQHF. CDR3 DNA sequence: TGCGCCAGCAGCCAACTAAACAGGGGGCGAAATCAGCCCCAGCATTTT.

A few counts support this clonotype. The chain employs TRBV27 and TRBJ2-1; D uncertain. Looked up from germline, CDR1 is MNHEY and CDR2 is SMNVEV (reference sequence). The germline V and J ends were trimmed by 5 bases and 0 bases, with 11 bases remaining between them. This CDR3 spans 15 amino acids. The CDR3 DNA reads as TGTGCCAGCAGTATTATAAGCAGCTCCTACAATGAGCAGTTCTTC. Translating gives CASSIISSSYNEQFF.

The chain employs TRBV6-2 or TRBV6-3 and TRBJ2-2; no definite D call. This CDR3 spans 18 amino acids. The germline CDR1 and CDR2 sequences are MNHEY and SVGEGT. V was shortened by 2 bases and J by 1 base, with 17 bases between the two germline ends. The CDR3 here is CASSYPLRYGVNTGELFF. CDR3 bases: TGTGCCAGCAGTTACCCACTCCGGTATGGGGTGAACACCGGGGAGCTGTTTTTT.

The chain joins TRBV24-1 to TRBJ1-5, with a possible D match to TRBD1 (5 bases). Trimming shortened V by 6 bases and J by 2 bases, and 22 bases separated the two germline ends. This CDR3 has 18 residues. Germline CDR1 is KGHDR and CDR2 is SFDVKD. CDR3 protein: CATSKHLMGGRGNQPQHF. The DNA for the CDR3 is TGTGCCACCAGTAAACATTTGATGGGGGGACGGGGCAATCAGCCCCAGCATTTT.

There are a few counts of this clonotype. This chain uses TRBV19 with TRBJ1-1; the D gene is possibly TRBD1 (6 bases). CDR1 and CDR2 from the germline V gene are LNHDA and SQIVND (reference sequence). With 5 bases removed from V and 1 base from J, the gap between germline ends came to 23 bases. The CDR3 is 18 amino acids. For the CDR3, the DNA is TGTGCCAGTAGTGGCCCCGACTCCGTGACAGGACAGAACACTGAAGCTTTCTTT. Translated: CASSGPDSVTGQNTEAFF.

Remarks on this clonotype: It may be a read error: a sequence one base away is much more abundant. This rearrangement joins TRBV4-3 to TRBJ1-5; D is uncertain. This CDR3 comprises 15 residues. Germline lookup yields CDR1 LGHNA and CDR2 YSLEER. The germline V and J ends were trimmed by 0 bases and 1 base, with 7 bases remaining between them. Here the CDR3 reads CASSQEISSNQPQHF. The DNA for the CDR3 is TGCGCCAGCAGCCAAGAGATCTCCAGCAATCAGCCCCAGCATTTT.

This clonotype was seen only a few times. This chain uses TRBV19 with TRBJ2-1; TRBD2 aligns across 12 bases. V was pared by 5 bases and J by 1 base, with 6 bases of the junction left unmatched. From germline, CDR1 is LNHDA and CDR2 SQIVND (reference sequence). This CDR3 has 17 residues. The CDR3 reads CASSPTSGSDSYNEQFF. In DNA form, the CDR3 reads TGTGCCAGTAGTCCGACTAGCGGGAGCGATTCCTACAATGAGCAGTTCTTC. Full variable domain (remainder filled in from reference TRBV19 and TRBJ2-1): DGGITQSPKYLFRKEGQNVTLSCEQNLNHDAMYWYRQDPGQGLRLIYYSQIVNDFQKGDIAEGYSVSREKKESFPLTVTSAQKNPTAFYLCASSPTSGSDSYNEQFFGPGTRLTVL.

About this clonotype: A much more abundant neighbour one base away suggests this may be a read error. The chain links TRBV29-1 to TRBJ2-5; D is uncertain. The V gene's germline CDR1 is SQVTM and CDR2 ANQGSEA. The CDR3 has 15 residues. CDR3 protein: CSVEVANSYQEPQYF. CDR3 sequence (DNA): TGCAGCGTTGAAGTGGCGAATTCCTACCAAGAGCCCCAGTACTTC.

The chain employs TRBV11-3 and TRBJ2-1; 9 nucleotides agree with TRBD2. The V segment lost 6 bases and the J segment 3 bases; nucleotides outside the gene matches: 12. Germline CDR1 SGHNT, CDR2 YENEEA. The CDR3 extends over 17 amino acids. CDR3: CASRIGGPSGNYNEQFF. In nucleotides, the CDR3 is TGTGCCAGCAGGATTGGAGGACCTAGCGGGAACTACAATGAGCAGTTCTTC.

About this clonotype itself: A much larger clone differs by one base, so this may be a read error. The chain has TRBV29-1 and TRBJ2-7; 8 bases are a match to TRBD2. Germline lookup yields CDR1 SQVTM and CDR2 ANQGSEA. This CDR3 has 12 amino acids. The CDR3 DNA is TGCAGCGTTCGGACTAGCAGATACGGGCAGTACTTC. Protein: CSVRTSRYGQYF.

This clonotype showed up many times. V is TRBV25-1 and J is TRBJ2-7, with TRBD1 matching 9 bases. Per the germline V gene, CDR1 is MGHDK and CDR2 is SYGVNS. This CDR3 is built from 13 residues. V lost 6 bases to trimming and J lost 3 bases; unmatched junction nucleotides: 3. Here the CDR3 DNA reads TGTGCCAGCAGCGGGACAGGGTTCTACGAGCAGTACTTC. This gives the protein CASSGTGFYEQYF.